The 27 T cell receptor beta chains below come from one sample, sequenced in a study of blood T cell repertoires in COVID-19. Repertoires were generated with immunoSEQ multiplex PCR, while TCRdb's copy carries only in-frame clones and drops some. The data hold 250,000 to 350,000 clones, with roughly 88% observed a single time. Sequenced: peripheral blood. The receptor set was obtained from a woman between 25 and 40 years old with active or convalescent COVID-19.

This clone appeared a single time. The genes are TRBV7-9 and TRBJ1-4, with TRBD1 matching over 7 bases. The CDR3 covers 15 residues. Germline CDR1 and CDR2: SEHNR and FQNEAQ (reference sequence). J was trimmed by 6 bases and V by 4 bases; bases with no gene match: 8. The CDR3 spells CASSSTGEVDEKLFF. CDR3 sequence (DNA): TGTGCCAGCAGCTCTACAGGGGAGGTAGATGAAAAACTGTTTTTT. Complete variable domain (other parts from reference TRBV7-9 and TRBJ1-4): DTGVSQNPRHKITKRGQNVTFRCDPISEHNRLYWYRQTLGQGPEFLTYFQNEAQLEKSRLLSDRFSAERPKGSFSTLEIQRTEQGDSAMYLCASSSTGEVDEKLFFGSGTQLSVL.

The chain uses TRBV24-1 and TRBJ2-7, with D perhaps matching TRBD2 (6 bases). The CDR3 contains 17 residues. Trimming removed 2 bases at V and 0 bases at J, with 16 bases between. Per germline, CDR1 KGHDR and CDR2 SFDVKD. The CDR3 loop reads CATSDSRVGGDSYEQYF. In nucleotides, the CDR3 is TGTGCCACCAGTGATTCTCGGGTGGGCGGGGACTCCTACGAGCAGTACTTC.

The V and J genes are TRBV28 and TRBJ1-5; 10 bases are shared with TRBD1. V was pared by 6 bases and J by 9 bases, with 5 bases of the junction left unmatched. Germline V gene lookup returns CDR1 MDHEN and CDR2 SYDVKM. The length of the CDR3 is 13 residues. CDR3 bases: TGTGCCAGCAGCCGACAGGGGGCGAGGCCCCAGCATTTT. It is translated as CASSRQGARPQHF.

The rearrangement uses TRBV6-7 and TRBJ2-3; 11 nucleotides align to TRBD2. TRBV6-7 qualifies as an ORF whose function is uncertain. The CDR3 covers 17 residues. V lost 5 bases, J lost 5 bases, and 12 bases stayed unmatched. The CDR3 sequence: CASSPYPHSGGGDTQYF. The CDR3 DNA reads as TGTGCCAGCAGTCCTTATCCACATAGCGGGGGGGGAGATACGCAGTATTTT.

The rearrangement links TRBV7-8 to TRBJ2-3; 8 nucleotides agree with TRBD1. CDR1 is SGHVS and CDR2 is FQNEAQ in the germline V gene. The J segment lost 5 bases and the V segment lost 5 bases, leaving 6 bases of the junction unmatched. This CDR3 is built from 14 residues. CDR3 DNA: TGTGCCAGCAGCCTAGGACAGGGACAAGATACGCAGTATTTT. Translated: CASSLGQGQDTQYF.

The chain couples TRBV10-2 to TRBJ1-1; 7 bases align to TRBD1. Germline CDR1 reads WSHSY; CDR2 reads SAAADI. The junction had 1 base not matched to a gene; V was cut back by 1 base and J by 2 bases. The CDR3 sequence is 14 residues long. The CDR3 nucleotides read TGCGCCAGCAGTGAGTACAGGGGCAACACTGAAGCTTTCTTT. This sequence encodes CASSEYRGNTEAFF.

The chain carries TRBV30 and TRBJ1-2, with D maybe TRBD1 (6 bases). CDR1 is GTSNPN and CDR2 is SVGIG in the germline V gene (reference sequence). The CDR3 runs 17 residues. The germline V and J ends were trimmed by 4 bases and 0 bases, with 21 bases remaining between them. The chain's CDR3 is CAWTDYPWDITNYGYTF. CDR3 sequence (DNA): TGTGCCTGGACCGACTACCCCTGGGACATAACTAACTATGGCTACACCTTC.

A single count supports this clone. This chain connects TRBV2 to TRBJ2-7; no clear D. Looked up from germline, CDR1 is SNHLY and CDR2 is FYNNEI. CDR3 size: 11 residues. Trimming shortened V by 6 bases and J by 5 bases, and 8 bases separated the two germline ends. The CDR3 sequence is CASRSRDEQYF. The CDR3 DNA follows: TGTGCCAGCAGAAGTCGGGACGAGCAGTACTTC.

The count of this clone is one. The V call is TRBV28, the J call TRBJ1-1; 7 bases are shared with TRBD1. The CDR3 contains 15 residues. The germline gives CDR1 MDHEN, CDR2 SYDVKM. With 6 bases clipped from V and 4 bases from J, the junction kept 11 bases outside the gene matches. CDR3 amino acids: CASREQTGRGTEAFF. The CDR3 DNA reads TGTGCCAGCAGAGAACAGACAGGGCGGGGCACTGAAGCTTTCTTT.

This chain uses TRBV10-2 with TRBJ1-1, with a possible D match to TRBD1 (6 bases). V was shortened by 8 bases and J by 4 bases, with 20 bases between the two germline ends. This CDR3 contains 15 residues. Germline lookup yields CDR1 WSHSY and CDR2 SAAADI. CDR3 loop: CASGQAGVWGTEAFF. The CDR3 region has the DNA TGCGCCAGCGGTCAAGCAGGGGTTTGGGGCACTGAAGCTTTCTTT.

V gene TRBV18 combines with J gene TRBJ1-2; 10 bases match TRBD1. The CDR3 is 15 amino acids. Unmatched junction bases numbered 10, after V lost 4 bases and J lost 8 bases. Germline V gives CDR1 KGHSH, CDR2 LQKENI. CDR3 sequence (DNA): TGTGCCAGCTCACGGGACAGGGGTCTGAAGAGAGGCTACACCTTC. It is translated as CASSRDRGLKRGYTF.

The gene calls are TRBV25-1 and TRBJ2-3; 10 bases align to TRBD1. The germline V gene encodes CDR1 MGHDK and CDR2 SYGVNS. The CDR3 consists of 15 residues. J was trimmed by 3 bases and V by 9 bases; bases with no gene match: 9. CDR3 region: CASTRQGAETDTQYF. The CDR3 nucleotides read TGTGCCAGTACTAGACAGGGGGCCGAGACAGATACGCAGTATTTT.

This clone was recorded a few times. The rearrangement uses TRBV4-3 and TRBJ1-2; D is unclear. This CDR3 has 17 amino acids. V lost 0 bases to trimming and J lost 0 bases, with 14 bases between them. Germline-derived CDR1 and CDR2 are LGHNA and YSLEER. CDR3 residues: CASSQDVATGTNYGYTF. CDR3 bases: TGCGCCAGCAGCCAAGATGTGGCCACCGGGACTAACTATGGCTACACCTTC.

The V call is TRBV7-8, the J call TRBJ2-7, with TRBD1 matching 8 bases. The length of the CDR3 is 16 residues. With V trimmed by 4 bases and J by 5 bases, 13 bases remained unmatched. Germline CDR1 is SGHVS and CDR2 is FQNEAQ. This CDR3 reads CASSSVYRGASHEQYF. DNA for the CDR3: TGTGCCAGCAGCTCCGTCTACAGGGGGGCAAGCCACGAGCAGTACTTC.

V and J are TRBV5-6 and TRBJ1-1, with a weak D call TRBD1 (5 bases). V dropped 4 bases and J dropped 2 bases, with 12 bases sitting between them. From germline, CDR1 is SGHDT and CDR2 YYEEEE. The CDR3 loop spans 14 amino acids. CDR3: CASSPDSANTEAFF. The CDR3 DNA is TGTGCCAGCAGCCCCGACAGCGCAAACACTGAAGCTTTCTTT.

This clone was observed once. This chain connects TRBV19 to TRBJ1-1; unclear D gene. V lost 6 bases to trimming and J lost 1 base, with 15 bases between them. Germline-derived CDR1 and CDR2 are LNHDA and SQIVND (reference sequence). This CDR3 has 15 amino acids. The CDR3 spells CASRLVGEANTEAFF. CDR3 DNA: TGTGCCAGTAGGTTGGTTGGGGAGGCGAACACTGAAGCTTTCTTT. Drawing the rest from reference TRBV19 and TRBJ1-1, the complete variable domain is DGGITQSPKYLFRKEGQNVTLSCEQNLNHDAMYWYRQDPGQGLRLIYYSQIVNDFQKGDIAEGYSVSREKKESFPLTVTSAQKNPTAFYLCASRLVGEANTEAFFGQGTRLTVV.

This clone was found once. V is TRBV9 and J is TRBJ2-3, with 12 bases lining up with TRBD2. Germline-derived CDR1 and CDR2 are SGDLS and YYNGEE. The trim removed 2 bases at V and 4 bases at J, leaving 5 bases unmatched. CDR3 size: 16 residues. The CDR3: CASSVASGGAPDTQYF. As DNA, the CDR3 is TGTGCCAGCAGCGTGGCTAGCGGGGGGGCCCCAGATACGCAGTATTTT.

This clone showed up just once. The V and J genes are TRBV9 and TRBJ2-5; D call uncertain. V was pared by 6 bases and J by 2 bases, with 20 bases between. CDR3 length: 16 residues. CDR1 is SGDLS and CDR2 is YYNGEE in the germline V gene. As DNA, the CDR3 is TGTGCCAGCACCCCTTTTTCCACGGCACAGCAAGAGACCCAGTACTTC. As protein: CASTPFSTAQQETQYF.

In DNA form, the CDR3 reads TGTGCCAGCTCACCGCTGCAGGGTAACACTGAAGCTTTCTTT. Translated: CASSPLQGNTEAFF. The chain couples TRBV18 to TRBJ1-1; a weak D match, TRBD1 (5 bases). The ends were cut back, 3 bases at V and 2 bases at J, with 10 bases in the middle. This CDR3 spans 14 amino acids. Germline V gives CDR1 KGHSH, CDR2 LQKENI.

The chain carries TRBV5-1 and TRBJ2-5; the D gene is possibly TRBD2 (7 bases). There are 14 residues in the CDR3. Trimming removed 2 bases from V and 1 base from J, with 9 bases in between. Germline CDR1 reads SGHRS; CDR2 reads YFSETQ. CDR3 in DNA: TGCGCCAGCAGCTTAGGGGGGGCCCAAGAGACCCAGTACTTC. This translates into CASSLGGAQETQYF.

This rearrangement joins TRBV4-2 to TRBJ1-6; D might be TRBD1 (5 bases). V lost 0 bases to trimming and J lost 12 bases, with 15 bases between them. Germline values: CDR1 LGHNA, CDR2 YNFKEQ. This CDR3 is built from 15 residues. CDR3 residues: CASSQEDRQGRPLHF. The CDR3 nucleotides read TGTGCCAGCAGCCAAGAGGATCGGCAGGGTCGACCCCTCCACTTT.

The chain joins TRBV18 to TRBJ2-2, with TRBD1 matching over 8 bases. The CDR3 totals 15 residues. The germline V gene encodes CDR1 KGHSH and CDR2 LQKENI. V shed 3 bases and J 4 bases; nucleotides not matched to a gene: 4. The CDR3 is CASSPWTGLTGELFF. The CDR3 nucleotides are TGTGCCAGCTCACCGTGGACAGGGCTCACCGGGGAGCTGTTTTTT.

CDR3 loop: CASTTSLRAESAGNTIYF. The CDR3 DNA sequence: TGTGCCAGCACCACCTCATTACGCGCAGAGAGCGCGGGAAACACCATATATTTT. The chain couples TRBV28 to TRBJ1-3; no clear D gene. The V gene lost 7 bases and the J gene lost 4 bases, with 26 bases spanning the gap. CDR1 is MDHEN and CDR2 is SYDVKM in the germline V gene. This CDR3 spans 18 amino acids.

J is TRBJ2-1 and V is TRBV18; 7 bases map to TRBD1. Germline assignment: CDR1 KGHSH and CDR2 LQKENI. This CDR3 is built from 16 residues. The trim removed 2 bases at V and 6 bases at J, leaving 10 bases unmatched. For the CDR3, the DNA is TGTGCCAGCTCACCAAAGGGGGCACCCCGGGGCAATGAGCAGTTCTTC. As protein: CASSPKGAPRGNEQFF.

This chain joins TRBV29-1 and TRBJ1-2; 11 bases map to TRBD1. CDR3 length equals 13 residues. Germline V gene data show CDR1 as SQVTM and CDR2 as ANQGSEA. Trimming took 4 bases from V and 2 from J; bases not matched to a gene: 0. The CDR3 is CSVGTGGNYGYTF. The CDR3 coding sequence is TGCAGCGTTGGGACAGGGGGCAACTATGGCTACACCTTC.

This clone was counted a few times. The V call is TRBV2, the J call TRBJ1-2; no clear D. Trimming shortened V by 7 bases and J by 4 bases, and 10 bases separated the two germline ends. Germline CDR1 reads SNHLY; CDR2 reads FYNNEI. This CDR3 is built from 12 residues. This CDR3 reads CASTEGRYGYTF. DNA for the CDR3: TGTGCCAGCACGGAGGGCCGCTATGGCTACACCTTC. The full variable domain, its missing parts supplied by reference TRBV2 and TRBJ1-2, is EPEVTQTPSHQVTQMGQEVILRCVPISNHLYFYWYRQILGQKVEFLVSFYNNEISEKSEIFDDQFSVERPDGSNFTLKIRSTKLEDSAMYFCASTEGRYGYTFGSGTRLTVV.

The sample holds one count of this clone. V is TRBV5-1 and J is TRBJ2-3; 13 bases fit TRBD2. Germline-derived CDR1 and CDR2 are SGHRS and YFSETQ. The CDR3 loop spans 16 amino acids. The V gene end was trimmed by 5 bases and the J gene end by 4 bases; junction bases not matched to a gene: 7. The CDR3 spells CASRETSGGTSDTQYF. The CDR3 DNA sequence: TGCGCCAGCAGGGAGACTAGCGGGGGGACGTCAGATACGCAGTATTTT. Full variable domain (remainder filled in from reference TRBV5-1 and TRBJ2-3): KAGVTQTPRYLIKTRGQQVTLSCSPISGHRSVSWYQQTPGQGLQFLFEYFSETQRNKGNFPGRFSGRQFSNSRSEMNVSTLELGDSALYLCASRETSGGTSDTQYFGPGTRLTVL.